This T cell receptor (beta chain) was obtained from a study of blood T cell repertoires in COVID-19 (dated by TCRdb to the early 2020s). Broadly, across the study: The collaborator samples originated in the United States, Italy and Spain and spanned the acute and convalescent phases of COVID-19. The material from the prospective study consisted of cDNA or gDNA derived from T cells, B-cell-depleted T cells, or PBMCs. Deeply sampled blood TCRbeta repertoires from subjects exposed to, actively infected with, or recovered from COVID-19 were included in the dataset. The repertoires were made available in a free public database intended to serve as a resource for research on the immune response to SARS-CoV-2. Samples came from the ongoing ImmuneRACE study (first 160 participants) plus 1,254 subjects from 6 global collaborators. Nearly every sample came with metadata listing a de-identified subject ID, COVID-19 status, age in years and sex. Where available, HLA class I and class II types were obtained from metadata supplied by the sample provider rather than from assay-based typing. Study-wide conclusions, independent of this receptor: The amount of clinical and demographic metadata varied by source and participant and was provided uncurated.

TCRbeta CDR3 regions were amplified from genomic DNA using the immunoSEQ Assay, a bias-controlled multiplex PCR. In the authors' own workflow: Within the assay, amplification of reference gene primers was used to estimate how many nucleated cells each sample contained. To quantify the absolute abundance of each unique TCRbeta CDR3 rearrangement, sequence reads were collapsed and filtered. For each sample, productive Simpson clonality was calculated as the square root of Simpson's diversity index over productive rearrangements. TCRdb holds this immuneACCESS table with in-frame rearrangements only. Some clones are missing; in checked studies, unresolved V genes explain under half, and the rest has no known cause. Clone size and V and J calls were adopted from that table, with D and trimming inferred from the DNA. A total of 200,000 or so clones appear in this sample, 75% to 85% of them only once. 13% of the sample comes from the top ten.

This clone was detected only a few times. It lacks a known antigen. There are no base qualities to consult, and no much larger clone falls within one base. Each collaborating institution followed its own protocols to collect whole blood in K2EDTA tubes. For TCRbeta analysis, collaborators shipped samples in one of three forms: frozen whole blood, isolated PBMCs, or DNA extracted from either of those sample types. Its CDR3 holds 15 amino acids, cysteine through phenylalanine. This entry keeps only the CDR3 DNA: 45 bases, framed from base 1. V and J are truncated by 0 bases and 6 bases respectively, leaving an intervening sequence of 13 bases. CDR1 is given as LNHNV and CDR2 as YYDKDF, both from the germline V gene (reference sequence).

The chain links TRBV15 with TRBJ2-3; tentative D gene TRBD2, with 5 bases matching. The TCR originated in a human donor in a cohort sampled during active COVID-19. The source material was peripheral blood. The sequenced DNA: TGTGCCACCAGCAGAGAGGCTAGCAGCTGGGATACGCAGTATTTT. Its translation is CATSREASSWDTQYF.